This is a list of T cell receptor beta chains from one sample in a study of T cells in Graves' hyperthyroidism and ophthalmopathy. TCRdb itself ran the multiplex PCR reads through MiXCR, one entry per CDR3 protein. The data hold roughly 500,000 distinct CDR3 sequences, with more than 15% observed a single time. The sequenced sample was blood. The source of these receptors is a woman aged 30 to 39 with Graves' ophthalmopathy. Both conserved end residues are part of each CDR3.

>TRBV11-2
CASSQDSIGGNNEQFF
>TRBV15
CATSGRNTEAFF
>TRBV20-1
CSATRTSGRSDTQYF
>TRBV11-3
CASSPVGPSGGSDTQYF
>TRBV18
CASSPPTLTEAFF
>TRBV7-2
CASSPVGFYEQYF
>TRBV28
CASSLAWFQESSGNTIYF
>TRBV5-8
CASSLAYVEQFF
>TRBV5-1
CASSLRWLTDTQYF
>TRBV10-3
CAISESDGQETQYF
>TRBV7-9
CASSLEGIPGNTIYF
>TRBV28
CASRPPRGGEFRVYGYTF
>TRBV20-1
CSARDRPPDTQYF
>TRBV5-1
CASSTDLGTDTQYF
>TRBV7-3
CASSLRLGRTSGANVLTF
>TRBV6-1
CASSRQTHTGELFF
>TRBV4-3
CASSQTGGDQPQHF
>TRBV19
CASSSVNTGRADNEQFF
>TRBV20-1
CSARADTTSGRTSSYNEQFF
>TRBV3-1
CASSQSWGSTDTQYF
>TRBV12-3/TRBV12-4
CASSWTVGQGYTF
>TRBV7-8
CASSPNVQTSGSYLNDEQFF
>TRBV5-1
CASSLTLDWVWHEQYF
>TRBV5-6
CASSLGSGEQETQYF
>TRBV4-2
CASSQDLGSLNTEAFF
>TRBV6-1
CASSAGGNQPQHF
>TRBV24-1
CATSAKKDTGYTF
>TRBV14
CASSPYQGGQETQYF
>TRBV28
CASSLEGQDSYNEQFF
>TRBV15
CATSRDKRDRGIQPQHF
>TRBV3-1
CASRQGFPPTYEQYF
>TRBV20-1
CSARGGGKYNEQFF
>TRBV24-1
CATSDTLAEDTQYF
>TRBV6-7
CASSYSEVTIYF
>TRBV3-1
CASSQGYYEQYF
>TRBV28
CASSERQGTTNEKLFF
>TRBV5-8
CASSPYPGQGSGTQYF
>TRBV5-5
CASSSHLPETQYF
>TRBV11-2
CASSLWRFHTEAFF
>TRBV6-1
CASSEILGAPSNQPQHF
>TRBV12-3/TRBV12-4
CASRLDRGGNEKLFF
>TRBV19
CASSISSYNEQFF
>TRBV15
CATSRNRANQPQHF
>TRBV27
CASSPDRRGSPLHF
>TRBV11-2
CASSLDAYFQETQYF
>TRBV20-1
CSAQRSFNQPQHF
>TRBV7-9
CASSLEKGAKEQYF
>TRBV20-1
CSAPEPVTYGDEQFF
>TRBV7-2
CASSLVGSGRRNEQFF
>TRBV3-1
CASSPSTGSSSYNEQFF
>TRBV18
CASSPDRADNSPLHF
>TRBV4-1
CASSQGLWETQYF
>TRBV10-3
CAISGSFLVGVDNEQFF
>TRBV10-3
CAIKPATNEKLFF
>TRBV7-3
CASSRGGASGIYDEQFF
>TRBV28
CASHSLDTQYF
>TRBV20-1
CSASVPGRRNEQFF
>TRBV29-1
CSSTLSGDGYTF
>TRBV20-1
CRPGGSGRGSIDTQYF
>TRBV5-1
CASSPTSASSYEQYF